This T cell receptor (beta chain) was obtained from a study of blood T cell repertoires in COVID-19. Study summary: The samples span acute and convalescent COVID-19 from the United States, Italy and Spain.

Sequencing was performed with immunoSEQ multiplex PCR; in TCRdb, only in-frame clones are kept and a portion is missing. The sample has roughly 200,000 clones; roughly 83% are singletons. The CDR3 loop spans 22 amino acids. CDR1 and CDR2 (germline): KGHDR, SFDVKD. The ends lost 1 base at V and 6 bases at J; junction bases unmatched: 23. The chain couples TRBV24-1 to TRBJ2-5, with TRBD2 matching 12 bases. This receptor was identified in a woman between 25 and 40 years old who had recovered from COVID-19. Sequencing was performed on PBMCs or T cells enriched from blood (not recorded which). The CDR3 sequence is CATSDLLGLAGPDGKCEQTQYF. In DNA form, the CDR3 reads TGTGCCACCAGTGATTTACTTGGACTAGCGGGACCTGATGGAAAATGCGAGCAGACCCAGTACTTC.